This T cell receptor beta chain was obtained from a study of cytomegalovirus exposure and HLA in healthy donors. Trimming left V 4 bases short and J 2 bases short, with 8 bases between. The CDR3 is 13 residues long. Germline CDR1 and CDR2: SEHNR and FQNEAQ (reference sequence). It was with 60 Vbeta and 13 Jbeta primers that the PCR ran. Assay used: immunoSEQ multiplex PCR; TCRdb lists only in-frame clones, some missing. The repertoire shows roughly 140,000 clones; the top ten hold roughly 2.5%. The sample taken for sequencing was PBMCs. This receptor was identified in a man aged 40-50 years in good health and CMV-seronegative. J is TRBJ1-1 and V is TRBV7-9; tentatively, D is TRBD1 (5 bases). The CDR3 loop is CASSSQGNTEAFF. The CDR3 DNA is TGTGCCAGCAGCTCTCAGGGAAACACTGAAGCTTTCTTT.